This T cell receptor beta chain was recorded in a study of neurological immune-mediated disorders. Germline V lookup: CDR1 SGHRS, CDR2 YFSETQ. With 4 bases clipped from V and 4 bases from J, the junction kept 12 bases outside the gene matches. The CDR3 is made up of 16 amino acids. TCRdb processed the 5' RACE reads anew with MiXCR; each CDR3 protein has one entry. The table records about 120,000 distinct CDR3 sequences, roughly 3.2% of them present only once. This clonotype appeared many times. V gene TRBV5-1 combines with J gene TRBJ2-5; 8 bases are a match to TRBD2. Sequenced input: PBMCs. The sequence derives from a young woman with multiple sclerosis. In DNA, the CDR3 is TGCGCCAGCAGCCTGGCGTCAGCGGGGGTCAGAGAGACCCAGTACTTC. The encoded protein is CASSLASAGVRETQYF.